The sequence of this T cell receptor beta chain was determined in a study of T cell changes during pregnancy in multiple sclerosis. With V trimmed by 0 bases and J by 4 bases, 2 bases remained unmatched. The germline CDR1 and CDR2 sequences are LGHNA and YSLEER. The CDR3 loop spans 16 amino acids. Using immunoSEQ multiplex PCR, the repertoire was profiled, and TCRdb retains in-frame clones only, with some absent. The table records approximately 89,000 clones, 85% to 95% of them present only once. The chain joins TRBV4-3 to TRBJ2-3, with 12 bases identical to TRBD2. This sequence was found in a female donor with multiple sclerosis, enrolled in a pregnancy study. The sample here was peripheral blood, taken in the third trimester of pregnancy. The CDR3 coding sequence is TGCGCCAGCAGCCAAGATCTAGCGGGAGGGCCAGATACGCAGTATTTT. Its protein is CASSQDLAGGPDTQYF.